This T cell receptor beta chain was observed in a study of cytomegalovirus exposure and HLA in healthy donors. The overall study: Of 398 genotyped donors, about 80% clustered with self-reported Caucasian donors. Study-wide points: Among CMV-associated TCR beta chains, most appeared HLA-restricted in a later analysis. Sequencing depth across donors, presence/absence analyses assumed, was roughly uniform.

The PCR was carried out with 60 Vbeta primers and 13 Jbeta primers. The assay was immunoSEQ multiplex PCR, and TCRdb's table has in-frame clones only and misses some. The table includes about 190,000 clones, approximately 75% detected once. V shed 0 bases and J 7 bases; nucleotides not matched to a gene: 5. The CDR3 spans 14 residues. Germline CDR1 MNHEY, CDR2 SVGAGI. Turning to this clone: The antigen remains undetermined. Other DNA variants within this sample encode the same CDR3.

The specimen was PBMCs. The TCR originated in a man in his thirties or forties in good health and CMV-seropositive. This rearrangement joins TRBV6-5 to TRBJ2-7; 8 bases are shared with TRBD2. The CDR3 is CASSYSPSGGEQYF. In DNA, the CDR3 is TGTGCCAGCAGTTACTCACCCTCGGGGGGGGAGCAGTACTTC.